This T cell receptor beta chain came from a study of OX40 agonist ivuxolimab in advanced cancers. Assay: immunoSEQ multiplex PCR; the TCRdb copy retains only in-frame clones and omits some. The data show about 89,000 clones, about 88% seen once. This TCR came from an adult with an advanced solid tumor such as melanoma, head and neck, liver or kidney cancer. Sequenced material: CD4+ or CD8+ T cells sorted from blood, taken in a trial of the OX40 agonist ivuxolimab.

The CDR3 is CASSSGWGYNEQFF. The CDR3 bases are TGTGCCAGTAGTTCGGGATGGGGCTACAATGAGCAGTTCTTC. V is TRBV19 and J is TRBJ2-1; TRBD2 might be the D (5 bases). Germline-derived CDR1 and CDR2 are LNHDA and SQIVND (reference sequence). Trimming cost V 5 bases and J 3 bases, with 11 bases left between them. This CDR3 is 14 amino acids long.